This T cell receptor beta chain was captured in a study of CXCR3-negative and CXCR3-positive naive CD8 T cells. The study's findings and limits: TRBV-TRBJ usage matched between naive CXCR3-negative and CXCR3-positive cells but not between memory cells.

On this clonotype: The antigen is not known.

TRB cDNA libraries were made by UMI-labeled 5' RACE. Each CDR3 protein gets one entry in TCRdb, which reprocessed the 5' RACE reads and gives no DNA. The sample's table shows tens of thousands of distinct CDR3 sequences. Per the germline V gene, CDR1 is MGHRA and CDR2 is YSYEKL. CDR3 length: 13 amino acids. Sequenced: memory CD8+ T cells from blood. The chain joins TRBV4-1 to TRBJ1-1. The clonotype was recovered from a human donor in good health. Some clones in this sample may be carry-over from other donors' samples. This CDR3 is CASSSHRNTEAFF.